This T cell receptor beta chain was identified in a study of T-cell reconstitution after alpha-beta-depleted transplantation in children. Study conclusions and caveats: Reports say that about two months after transplant, the alpha-beta T cells came out of several hundred graft clones that had expanded.

The CDR3 is 10 amino acids. Trimming left V 4 bases short and J 7 bases short, with 5 bases between. Germline V gene lookup returns CDR1 SGHAT and CDR2 FQNNGV. This clonotype showed up many times. Its antigen is unidentified. Unique molecular identifiers featured in how the TCRbeta library was prepared. TCRdb recomputed calls from the PCR reads with MiXCR, one row per CDR3 protein. Of roughly 300,000 distinct CDR3 sequences listed, roughly 12% are singletons. The specimen was peripheral blood, collected 180 days after TCRalphabeta/CD19-depleted stem cell transplant. The chain combines TRBV11-2 with TRBJ2-7, with D unclear. This clonotype was sampled from a male patient aged 2-10 years who had a stem cell transplant for chronic granulomatous disease, so the T cells may come from the graft donor. CDR3 protein: CASSSGEQYF. The CDR3, as DNA: TGTGCCAGCAGCTCGGGTGAGCAGTACTTC.